These 15 T cell receptor beta chains originate from one sample sequenced in a study of neurological immune-mediated disorders. TCRdb itself ran the 5' RACE reads through MiXCR, one entry per CDR3 protein. The sample gives about 79,000 distinct CDR3 sequences, roughly 15% of which show up once; roughly 7% is in the top ten. Sequenced input: PBMCs. The receptor source for this set is a woman between 45 and 65 years old in good health.

The table lists this clonotype with many counts. The rearrangement links TRBV5-1 to TRBJ2-5, with 7 positions matching TRBD1. Germline CDR1 SGHRS, CDR2 YFSETQ. The CDR3 totals 16 residues. Trimming at V came to 3 bases and at J to 5 bases, leaving 13 bases not matched to a gene. This CDR3 is CASSYDGQAGEETQYF. DNA for the CDR3: TGCGCCAGCAGCTACGACGGACAGGCCGGGGAGGAGACCCAGTACTTC.

This clonotype occurred many times. The rearrangement uses TRBV5-1 and TRBJ2-2; D gene unclear. The CDR3 consists of 14 residues. The V gene's germline CDR1 is SGHRS and CDR2 YFSETQ. Trimming shortened V by 0 bases and J by 2 bases, and 5 bases separated the two germline ends. The CDR3 DNA is TGCGCCAGCAGCTTGGGAAGTAACACCGGGGAGCTGTTTTTT. It is translated as CASSLGSNTGELFF.

The sample holds many counts of this clonotype. The CDR3 DNA reads TGTGCCAGCAGCCCCCCAACGGGCCTCTCCTACGAGCAGTACTTC. Translating it yields CASSPPTGLSYEQYF. The gene calls are TRBV28 and TRBJ2-7; D ambiguous. V was pared by 6 bases and J by 0 bases, with 15 bases between. The CDR3 runs 15 residues. Germline assignment: CDR1 MDHEN and CDR2 SYDVKM.

There are many counts of this clonotype. V and J are TRBV5-6 and TRBJ2-4, with a tentative D call TRBD2 (5 bases). Germline CDR1 reads SGHDT; CDR2 reads YYEEEE. The V gene lost 0 bases and the J gene lost 1 base, with 8 bases spanning the gap. The CDR3 has 15 residues. The DNA of the CDR3 is TGTGCCAGCAGCTTGGGTCGCGGGGCCAAAAACATTCAGTACTTC. Translating gives CASSLGRGAKNIQYF.

This clonotype was seen ten or more times. V gene TRBV7-2 combines with J gene TRBJ2-7; D is possibly TRBD1 (6 bases). This CDR3 has 16 residues. Trimming removed 1 base at V and 4 bases at J, with 17 bases between. CDR1 and CDR2 from the germline V gene are SGHTA and FQGNSA. The CDR3 protein is CASSLVSLGARYEQYF. The CDR3 DNA reads as TGTGCCAGCAGCTTAGTGTCGCTGGGGGCCAGGTACGAGCAGTACTTC.

This clonotype was counted many times. The chain is built from TRBV20-1 and TRBJ2-7; TRBD2 aligns across 9 bases. Germline V gene data show CDR1 as DFQATT and CDR2 as SNEGSKA (reference sequence). V trimming: 6 bases; J trimming: 2 bases; junction bases outside the gene matches: 8. There are 14 residues in the CDR3. CDR3 amino acids: CSARPLAGTYEQYF. The CDR3 nucleotides read TGCAGTGCGAGACCTCTAGCGGGGACCTACGAGCAGTACTTC.

This clonotype was seen at least ten times. This chain joins TRBV6-2 or TRBV6-3 and TRBJ2-7, with D perhaps TRBD1 or TRBD2 (5 bases each). Per the germline V gene, CDR1 is MNHEY and CDR2 is SVGEGT. This CDR3 contains 14 residues. V lost 6 bases and J 2 bases, leaving 14 bases between the germline ends. The CDR3 DNA sequence: TGTGCCAGCAGGGATCCGGGACCAACCTACGAGCAGTACTTC. Its protein product is CASRDPGPTYEQYF.

This clonotype was picked up many times. The CDR3, as DNA: TGCGCCAGCAGCTCCTCCCAGAACACCGGGGAGCTGTTTTTT. It translates to CASSSSQNTGELFF. The rearrangement uses TRBV5-1 and TRBJ2-2, with unresolved D. In germline, CDR1 is SGHRS, CDR2 YFSETQ. The CDR3 consists of 14 residues. V was cut by 3 bases and J by 1 base, with 7 bases left in between.

In its sample, this clonotype was seen many times. DNA for the CDR3: TGTGCCATCAGCCAGGGCGGTCAGCCCCAGCATTTT. Translating it yields CAISQGGQPQHF. The chain has TRBV10-3 and TRBJ1-5, with D perhaps matching TRBD1 (5 bases). V was shortened by 6 bases and J by 6 bases, with 9 bases between the two germline ends. The CDR3 spans 12 residues. The germline V gene has CDR1 ENHRY and CDR2 SYGVKD.

In its sample, this clonotype was seen many times. The chain has TRBV20-1 and TRBJ2-3, with 8 bases fitting TRBD2. Germline trimming cut 3 bases from V and 5 bases from J; bases unmatched to any gene: 4. Germline CDR1 DFQATT, CDR2 SNEGSKA (reference sequence). This CDR3 has 13 amino acids. DNA of the CDR3: TGCAGTGCTAGCCCAGCGGGGGTAGATACGCAGTATTTT. Its protein product is CSASPAGVDTQYF.

There are many counts of this clonotype. The chain carries TRBV20-1 and TRBJ1-5; D not resolved. There are 13 residues in the CDR3. The V and J ends lost 5 bases and 7 bases respectively, with 15 bases between them. Germline CDR1 and CDR2: DFQATT and SNEGSKA (reference sequence). In DNA form, the CDR3 reads TGCAGTGCTGTGGGTTCCGCGGAGCAGCCCCAGCATTTT. Translated: CSAVGSAEQPQHF.

This clonotype has ten or more counts. The DNA for the CDR3 is TGTGCCAGCAGCCATCTGAAATCTGGACAGGGGGCTTACTATGGCTACACCTTC. Translation: CASSHLKSGQGAYYGYTF. The chain uses TRBV3-1 and TRBJ1-2; 11 bases align to TRBD1. Germline CDR1 and CDR2: LGHDT and YNNKEL (reference sequence). CDR3 length: 18 amino acids. V trimming: 3 bases; J trimming: 3 bases; junction bases outside the gene matches: 12.

The chain uses TRBV6-6 and TRBJ2-3, with TRBD1 as a possible D gene (5 bases). The V and J ends lost 2 bases and 8 bases respectively, with 11 bases between them. CDR3 length equals 13 residues. The germline V gene has CDR1 MNHNY and CDR2 SVGAGI (reference sequence). CDR3 sequence reads: CASSYVWTTTQYF. CDR3 in DNA: TGTGCCAGCAGTTACGTTTGGACAACTACGCAGTATTTT.

This clonotype was counted many times. The chain couples TRBV10-3 to TRBJ2-2, with TRBD2 identical over 11 bases. Germline values: CDR1 ENHRY, CDR2 SYGVKD. The CDR3 is 14 amino acids. Unmatched junction bases numbered 1, after V lost 6 bases and J lost 4 bases. CDR3 sequence reads: CAIRGTSGTGELFF. The DNA for the CDR3 is TGTGCCATCAGAGGGACTAGCGGCACCGGGGAGCTGTTTTTT.

This clonotype was seen many times. V usage is TRBV10-3 and J usage is TRBJ2-5, with TRBD2 identical over 10 bases. Germline assignment: CDR1 ENHRY and CDR2 SYGVKD. The CDR3 is 14 amino acids. After removal of 2 bases from V and 4 bases from J, the junction contained 1 base not matched to a gene. The DNA of the CDR3 is TGTGCCATCAGTGAGGGACTAGCGGCAGAGACCCAGTACTTC. It is translated as CAISEGLAAETQYF.